This T cell receptor (beta chain) was captured by sequencing in a study of blood T cell repertoires in COVID-19. Study context: COVID-19 samples, acute and convalescent, were from the United States, Italy and Spain. PBMCs, B-cell-depleted T cells, or T cells provided the cDNA or gDNA that made up the material.

Method: immunoSEQ multiplex PCR; TCRdb's copy keeps in-frame clones and lacks some. In the table there are approximately 200,000 clones, 84% of which are singletons. Germline lookup yields CDR1 SGHTA and CDR2 FQGNSA. CDR3 length equals 14 residues. The trim removed 3 bases at V and 8 bases at J, leaving 8 bases unmatched. Enrollment of patients from Seattle took place during active infection, with longitudinal follow-up. The rearrangement links TRBV7-2 to TRBJ1-2; 8 positions match TRBD1. The material sequenced was peripheral blood. The receptor's source is a woman older than 75 with COVID-19, enrolled during active disease. CDR3 loop: CASSFRTGSEGYTF. In DNA, the CDR3 is TGTGCCAGCAGCTTTCGGACAGGGTCTGAAGGCTACACCTTC.